This TCR beta chain appears in the sequencing data of a study of graft-versus-host responses after intestinal transplantation. Points from the study as a whole: GvH clones appeared in recipient marrow, some first in ileum or blood. High graft-versus-host to host-versus-graft clonal ratios were seen in allografts of patients with graft-donor T cell macrochimerism.

Sequencing used immunoSEQ multiplex PCR; TCRdb keeps in-frame clones, though not all of them. The profile covers 90,000 to 150,000 clones, with approximately 92% appearing a single time and 0.095% to 0.15% taken by the ten largest. From germline, CDR1 is MNHNY and CDR2 SVGAGI (reference sequence). V dropped 6 bases and J dropped 4; count of bases not matched to a gene: 3. The CDR3 length is 14 residues. Comment on this clone: As yet, its antigen is unknown.

The source is a human donor who received an intestinal transplant. The starting material was unstimulated CD4+ T cells sorted from spleen or lymph node cells, obtained before intestinal transplant. V gene TRBV6-6 combines with J gene TRBJ1-2; 12 bases agree with TRBD1. The CDR3 DNA reads TGTGCCAGCAGCGGGACAGGGGGCAGCTATGGCTACACCTTC. It codes for CASSGTGGSYGYTF.